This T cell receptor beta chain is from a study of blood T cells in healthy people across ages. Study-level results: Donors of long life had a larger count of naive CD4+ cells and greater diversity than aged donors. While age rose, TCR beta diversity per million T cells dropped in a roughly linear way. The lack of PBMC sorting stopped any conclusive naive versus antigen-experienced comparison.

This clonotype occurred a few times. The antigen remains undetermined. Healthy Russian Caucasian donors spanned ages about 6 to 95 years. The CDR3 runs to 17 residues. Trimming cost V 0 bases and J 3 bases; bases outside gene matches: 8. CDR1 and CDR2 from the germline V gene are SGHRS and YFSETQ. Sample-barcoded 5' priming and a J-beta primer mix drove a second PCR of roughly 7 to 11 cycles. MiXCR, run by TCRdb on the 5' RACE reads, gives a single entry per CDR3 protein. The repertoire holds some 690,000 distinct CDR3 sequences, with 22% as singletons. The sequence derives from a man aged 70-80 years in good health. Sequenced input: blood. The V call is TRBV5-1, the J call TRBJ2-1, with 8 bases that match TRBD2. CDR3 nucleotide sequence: TGCGCCAGCAGCTTGGTGTCCGGGACTAGATTCTACAATGAGCAGTTCTTC. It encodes CASSLVSGTRFYNEQFF.